Listed below are T cell receptor beta chains from one sample, sequenced in a study of blood T cell repertoires in COVID-19. This table comes from immunoSEQ multiplex PCR, and its TCRdb copy is limited to in-frame clones, with some not included. The sample includes approximately 280,000 clones, approximately 90% of them seen just once. Sequenced input: PBMCs or T cells enriched from blood (not recorded which). All receptors come from a woman aged 40 to 55 who had recovered from COVID-19. The CDR3 runs from the conserved cysteine through the conserved F or W. Fields, in order: clone size, D gene, V gene, J gene, CDR3 protein, CDR3 DNA. D genes are given only for firm matches. A clone size is listed for some rows: how often the clone was seen (once, few, many), or a class if it is expanded.

size: NA
D: NA
V: TRBV30
J: TRBJ1-2
CDR3: CARRAGEISNYGYTF
DNA: TGTGCCCGGCGGGCAGGCGAAATTTCTAACTATGGCTACACCTTC

size: NA
D: NA
V: TRBV5-6
J: TRBJ1-4
CDR3: CASSLSRGGREKLFF
DNA: TGTGCCAGCAGCTTGTCCCGAGGGGGACGTGAAAAACTGTTTTTT

size: NA
D: TRBD2
V: TRBV15
J: TRBJ2-2
CDR3: CATSGGLAGATGELFF
DNA: TGTGCCACCAGCGGCGGACTAGCGGGAGCCACCGGGGAGCTGTTTTTT

size: NA
D: NA
V: TRBV6-5
J: TRBJ1-2
CDR3: CASSFGRDTYGYTF
DNA: TGTGCCAGCAGTTTTGGCAGGGACACCTATGGCTACACCTTC

size: NA
D: TRBD1
V: TRBV4-1
J: TRBJ1-2
CDR3: CASSRGQGLGGYTF
DNA: TGCGCCAGCAGCCGGGGACAGGGTTTGGGCGGCTACACCTTC

size: NA
D: TRBD1
V: TRBV27
J: TRBJ1-6
CDR3: CASSWDRGQNSPLHF
DNA: TGTGCCAGCAGTTGGGACAGGGGGCAAAATTCACCCCTCCACTTT

size: NA
D: NA
V: TRBV7-2
J: TRBJ2-4
CDR3: CASSSDRNIQYF
DNA: TGTGCCAGCAGCTCGGACAGAAACATTCAGTACTTC

size: NA
D: NA
V: TRBV7-2
J: TRBJ1-1
CDR3: CAILNTEAFF
DNA: TGTGCCATCCTCAACACTGAAGCTTTCTTT

size: NA
D: TRBD1
V: TRBV7-2
J: TRBJ2-6
CDR3: CASSYRGVSSGANVLTF
DNA: TGTGCCAGCAGCTACAGGGGAGTTAGCTCTGGGGCCAACGTCCTGACTTTC

size: NA
D: NA
V: TRBV5-4
J: TRBJ2-4
CDR3: CASSLASGTGVAKNIQYF
DNA: TGTGCCAGCAGCTTGGCCAGTGGGACTGGGGTAGCCAAAAACATTCAGTACTTC

size: NA
D: NA
V: TRBV28
J: TRBJ1-2
CDR3: CASSLLARVHGYTF
DNA: TGTGCCAGCAGCCTCCTGGCCAGGGTTCATGGCTACACCTTC

size: NA
D: NA
V: TRBV24-1
J: TRBJ2-1
CDR3: CATSDPGSSYNEQFF
DNA: TGTGCCACCAGTGATCCGGGGAGCTCCTACAATGAGCAGTTCTTC

size: once
D: NA
V: TRBV7-8
J: TRBJ2-7
CDR3: CASSLGLGGAYEQYF
DNA: TGTGCCAGCAGCTTAGGACTTGGCGGGGCCTACGAGCAGTACTTC

size: NA
D: NA
V: TRBV5-5
J: TRBJ2-5
CDR3: CASSPDTQETQYF
DNA: TGTGCCAGCAGCCCGGACACTCAAGAGACCCAGTACTTC

size: few
D: NA
V: TRBV28
J: TRBJ1-4
CDR3: CASVSNEKLFF
DNA: TGTGCCAGTGTTTCAAATGAAAAACTGTTTTTT

size: NA
D: TRBD2
V: TRBV5-4
J: TRBJ2-5
CDR3: CASASGAFQETQYF
DNA: TGTGCCAGCGCCAGCGGGGCCTTCCAAGAGACCCAGTACTTC

size: NA
D: TRBD1
V: TRBV7-6
J: TRBJ1-3
CDR3: CASSLAPSGGIGNTIYF
DNA: TGTGCCAGCAGCTTAGCTCCCTCAGGGGGCATCGGAAACACCATATATTTT

size: NA
D: TRBD1
V: TRBV19
J: TRBJ1-5
CDR3: CASSSDRGDQPQHF
DNA: TGTGCCAGTAGTAGCGACAGGGGGGATCAGCCCCAGCATTTT

size: NA
D: TRBD1
V: TRBV3-1/TRBV3-2
J: TRBJ1-4
CDR3: CASSTRDRDEKLFF
DNA: TGTGCCAGCAGTACCCGGGACAGGGATGAAAAACTGTTTTTT

size: few
D: TRBD2
V: TRBV9
J: TRBJ2-2
CDR3: CASSVSSGRGTGELFF
DNA: TGTGCCAGCAGCGTATCGAGCGGGAGGGGCACCGGGGAGCTGTTTTTT

size: NA
D: NA
V: TRBV4-3
J: TRBJ2-3
CDR3: CASSQVSGSGYTDTQYF
DNA: TGCGCCAGCAGCCAAGTATCTGGTAGCGGATATACAGATACGCAGTATTTT

size: NA
D: TRBD1
V: TRBV2
J: TRBJ1-2
CDR3: CASSEVEGQVYGYTF
DNA: TGTGCCAGCAGTGAAGTCGAAGGACAGGTTTATGGCTACACCTTC

size: NA
D: TRBD1
V: TRBV27
J: TRBJ1-3
CDR3: CASSLSIPGQGFSGNTIYF
DNA: TGTGCCAGCAGTTTATCGATCCCGGGACAGGGGTTCTCTGGAAACACCATATATTTT

size: NA
D: NA
V: TRBV7-2
J: TRBJ2-7
CDR3: CASSLVLGQDYEQYF
DNA: TGTGCCAGCAGCTTAGTCCTGGGGCAGGACTACGAGCAGTACTTC

size: NA
D: NA
V: TRBV30
J: TRBJ2-1
CDR3: CAWSVLGNSYNEQFF
DNA: TGTGCCTGGAGTGTACTGGGCAACTCCTACAATGAGCAGTTCTTC

size: NA
D: NA
V: TRBV6-1
J: TRBJ1-2
CDR3: CASSEAGGGGYGYTF
DNA: TGTGCCAGCAGTGAAGCAGGAGGGGGAGGGTATGGCTACACCTTC

size: NA
D: NA
V: TRBV5-6
J: TRBJ1-1
CDR3: CASSFPQANTEAFF
DNA: TGTGCCAGCAGCTTCCCCCAGGCGAACACTGAAGCTTTCTTT

size: NA
D: NA
V: TRBV7-5
J: TRBJ1-5
CDR3: CARRQGKGQPQHF
DNA: TGTGCCCGGCGACAGGGTAAGGGTCAGCCCCAGCATTTT

size: NA
D: TRBD2
V: TRBV7-2
J: TRBJ2-7
CDR3: CASRPAAAAGYEQYF
DNA: TGTGCCAGCAGACCCGCGGCGGCAGCGGGATACGAGCAGTACTTC

size: NA
D: TRBD1
V: TRBV7-8
J: TRBJ2-2
CDR3: CASGTDRLSTGELFF
DNA: TGTGCCAGCGGTACGGACAGGTTATCGACCGGGGAGCTGTTTTTT

size: once
D: NA
V: TRBV7-3
J: TRBJ2-1
CDR3: CASSLSSSSYNEQFF
DNA: TGTGCCAGCAGCTTATCGTCTAGCTCCTACAATGAGCAGTTCTTC

size: NA
D: TRBD1
V: TRBV2
J: TRBJ1-4
CDR3: CASSESTGDISTNEKLFF
DNA: TGTGCCAGCAGTGAATCGACAGGGGACATCTCAACTAATGAAAAACTGTTTTTT

size: NA
D: NA
V: TRBV7-2
J: TRBJ2-7
CDR3: CASSPRGGGIGDYYEQYF
DNA: TGTGCCAGCAGCCCCCGTGGAGGGGGCATCGGAGATTACTACGAGCAGTACTTC

size: few
D: NA
V: TRBV5-4
J: TRBJ1-2
CDR3: CASSLMRNPYGYTF
DNA: TGTGCCAGCAGCTTGATGAGGAATCCCTATGGCTACACCTTC

size: NA
D: NA
V: TRBV19
J: TRBJ2-5
CDR3: CASSITRGSETQYF
DNA: TGTGCCAGTAGTATAACCAGGGGCTCAGAGACCCAGTACTTC

size: NA
D: NA
V: TRBV7-2
J: TRBJ2-7
CDR3: CASSLGLAGEQYF
DNA: TGTGCCAGCAGCCTGGGCCTAGCCGGCGAGCAGTACTTC

size: NA
D: NA
V: TRBV18
J: TRBJ2-7
CDR3: CASSPGLGYEQYF
DNA: TGTGCCAGCTCACCGGGGCTAGGGTACGAGCAGTACTTC

size: NA
D: NA
V: TRBV7-9
J: TRBJ2-7
CDR3: CASSLVRRAASYEQYF
DNA: TGTGCCAGCAGCTTAGTACGGAGGGCGGCCTCCTACGAGCAGTACTTC

size: NA
D: TRBD1
V: TRBV28
J: TRBJ2-7
CDR3: CASSLLQGVSYEQYF
DNA: TGTGCCAGCAGTTTATTACAGGGGGTCTCCTACGAGCAGTACTTC

size: few
D: NA
V: TRBV6-5
J: TRBJ2-3
CDR3: CASSTHKQGDTQYF
DNA: TGTGCCAGCAGTACTCACAAGCAGGGCGATACGCAGTATTTT

size: NA
D: NA
V: TRBV27
J: TRBJ1-5
CDR3: CASSLAEYSNQPQHF
DNA: TGTGCCAGCAGTTTGGCAGAATATAGCAATCAGCCCCAGCATTTT

size: NA
D: NA
V: TRBV10-3
J: TRBJ2-3
CDR3: CAISETSSETAGTQYF
DNA: TGTGCCATCAGTGAGACCTCTAGCGAGACCGCAGGAACGCAGTATTTT

size: NA
D: TRBD1
V: TRBV29-1
J: TRBJ1-1
CDR3: CSVNRGLKTEAFF
DNA: TGCAGCGTTAACAGGGGGCTGAAGACCGAAGCTTTCTTT

size: NA
D: NA
V: TRBV28
J: TRBJ2-5
CDR3: CASSLRRTVQETQYF
DNA: TGTGCCAGCAGTTTGCGGAGGACCGTACAAGAGACCCAGTACTTC

size: NA
D: TRBD2
V: TRBV20-1
J: TRBJ2-5
CDR3: CSASPLAGGPRETQYF
DNA: TGCAGTGCTAGTCCCCTAGCGGGAGGGCCGAGGGAGACCCAGTACTTC

size: NA
D: NA
V: TRBV21-1
J: TRBJ2-7
CDR3: CASSKASSSYEQYF
DNA: TGTGCCAGCAGCAAAGCGTCCAGTTCCTACGAGCAGTACTTC

size: NA
D: TRBD1
V: TRBV6-2/TRBV6-3
J: TRBJ1-4
CDR3: CASSEPTGDYEKLFF
DNA: TGTGCCAGCAGCGAACCGACAGGGGACTATGAAAAACTGTTTTTT

size: once
D: NA
V: TRBV23-1
J: TRBJ1-6
CDR3: CAPEQDVNSPLHF
DNA: TGCGCCCCAGAACAGGACGTTAATTCACCCCTCCACTTT

size: NA
D: NA
V: TRBV18
J: TRBJ1-1
CDR3: CASSPPLRNTEAFF
DNA: TGTGCCAGCTCACCACCGCTCAGGAACACTGAAGCTTTCTTT

size: NA
D: TRBD2
V: TRBV7-2
J: TRBJ2-5
CDR3: CASSLGLAGGRETQYF
DNA: TGTGCCAGCAGCCTAGGACTAGCGGGAGGGAGAGAGACCCAGTACTTC

size: NA
D: NA
V: TRBV18
J: TRBJ1-1
CDR3: CATGTSLTEAFF
DNA: TGTGCCACTGGGACAAGTTTAACTGAAGCTTTCTTT